By sample fraction, the clone carrying this TCR beta chain is medium-sized (0.01 to 0.1%). The antigen is unknown. The record originates from a study of vaccination and CD4 T cells after COVID-19. Findings and limits, study-wide: Median counts of SARS-CoV-2-reactive clonotypes increased from roughly 19 to 38; this difference was not significant.

The CDR3 covers 11 residues. The germline V gene encodes CDR1 DFQATT and CDR2 SNEGSKA (reference sequence). Trimming shortened V by 4 bases and J by 0 bases, and 4 bases separated the two germline ends. The Oncomine TCR Beta short-read assay was what sequenced the DNA obtained from cultured CD4+ T cells. From CD4+ T cells that had been cultured, genomic DNA was extracted. Each CDR3 protein gets one entry after TCRdb re-called the PCR reads with MiXCR. The table lists roughly 6,800 distinct CDR3 sequences, around 34% of them singletons. Treatment in this sample: roughly ten-day PBMC culture with coronavirus spike peptide pools or control peptides (ViraFEST assay). Prior to the COVID-19 pandemic (2011-2018), the unexposed donor's CD4+ T cells were collected. Antigen-specific T cells were expanded with peptide pools by ViraFEST, and TCRs were then sequenced.

The sequenced sample was CD4+ T cells from blood, cultured in vitro. This sequence joins TRBV20-1 and TRBJ2-7; D is unclear. The source of this sequence is a human donor in good health. Written as DNA, the CDR3 is TGCAGTGCTAAGCGCTCCTACGAGCAGTACTTC. Encoded protein: CSAKRSYEQYF.